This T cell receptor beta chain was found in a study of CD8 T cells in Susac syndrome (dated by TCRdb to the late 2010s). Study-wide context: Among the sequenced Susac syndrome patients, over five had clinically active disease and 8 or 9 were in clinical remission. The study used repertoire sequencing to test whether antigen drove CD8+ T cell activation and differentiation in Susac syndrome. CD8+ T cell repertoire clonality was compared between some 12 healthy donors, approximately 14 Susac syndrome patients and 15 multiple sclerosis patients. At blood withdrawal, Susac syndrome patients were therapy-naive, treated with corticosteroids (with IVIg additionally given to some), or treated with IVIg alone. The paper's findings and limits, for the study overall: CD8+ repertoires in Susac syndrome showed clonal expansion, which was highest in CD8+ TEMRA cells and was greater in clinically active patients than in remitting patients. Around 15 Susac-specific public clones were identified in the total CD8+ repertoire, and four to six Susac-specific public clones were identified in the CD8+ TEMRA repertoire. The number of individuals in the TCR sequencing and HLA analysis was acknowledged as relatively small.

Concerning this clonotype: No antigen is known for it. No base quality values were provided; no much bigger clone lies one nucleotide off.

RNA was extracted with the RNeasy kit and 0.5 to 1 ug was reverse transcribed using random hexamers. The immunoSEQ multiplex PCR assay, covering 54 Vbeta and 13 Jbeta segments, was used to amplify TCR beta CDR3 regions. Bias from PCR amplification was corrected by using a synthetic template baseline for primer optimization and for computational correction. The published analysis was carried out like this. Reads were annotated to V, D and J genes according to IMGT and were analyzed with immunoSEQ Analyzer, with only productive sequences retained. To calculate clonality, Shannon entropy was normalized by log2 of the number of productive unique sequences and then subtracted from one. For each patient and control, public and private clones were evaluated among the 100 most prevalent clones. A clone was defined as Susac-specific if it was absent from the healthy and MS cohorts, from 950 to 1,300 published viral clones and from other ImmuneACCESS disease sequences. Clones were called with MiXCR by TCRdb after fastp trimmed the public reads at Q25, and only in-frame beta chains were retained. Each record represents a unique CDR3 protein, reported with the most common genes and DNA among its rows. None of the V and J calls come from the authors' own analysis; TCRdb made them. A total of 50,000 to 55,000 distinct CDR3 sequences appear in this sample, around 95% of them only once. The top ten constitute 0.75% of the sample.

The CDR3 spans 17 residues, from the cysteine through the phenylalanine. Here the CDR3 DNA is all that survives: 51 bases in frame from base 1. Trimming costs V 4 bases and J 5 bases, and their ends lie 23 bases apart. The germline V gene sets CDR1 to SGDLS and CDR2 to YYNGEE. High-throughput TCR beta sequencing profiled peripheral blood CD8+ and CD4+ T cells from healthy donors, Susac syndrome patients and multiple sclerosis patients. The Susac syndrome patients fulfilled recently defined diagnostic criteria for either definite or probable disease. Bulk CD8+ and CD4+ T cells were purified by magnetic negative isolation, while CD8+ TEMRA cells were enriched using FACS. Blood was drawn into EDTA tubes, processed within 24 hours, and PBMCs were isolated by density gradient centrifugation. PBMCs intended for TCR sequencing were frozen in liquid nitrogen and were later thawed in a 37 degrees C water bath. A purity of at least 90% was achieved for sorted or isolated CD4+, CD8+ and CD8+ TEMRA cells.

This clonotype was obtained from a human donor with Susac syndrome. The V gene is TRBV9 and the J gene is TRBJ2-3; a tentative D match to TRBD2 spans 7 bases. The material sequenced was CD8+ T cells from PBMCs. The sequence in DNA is TGTGCCAGCAGCCAACCCCTAGGGGGGGGGCAGATAGATACGCAGTATTTT. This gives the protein CASSQPLGGGQIDTQYF. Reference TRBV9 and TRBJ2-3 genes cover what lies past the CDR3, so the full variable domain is DSGVTQTPKHLITATGQRVTLRCSPRSGDLSVYWYQQSLDQGLQFLIQYYNGEERAKGNILERFSAQQFPDLHSELNLSSLELGDSALYFCASSQPLGGGQIDTQYFGPGTRLTVL.